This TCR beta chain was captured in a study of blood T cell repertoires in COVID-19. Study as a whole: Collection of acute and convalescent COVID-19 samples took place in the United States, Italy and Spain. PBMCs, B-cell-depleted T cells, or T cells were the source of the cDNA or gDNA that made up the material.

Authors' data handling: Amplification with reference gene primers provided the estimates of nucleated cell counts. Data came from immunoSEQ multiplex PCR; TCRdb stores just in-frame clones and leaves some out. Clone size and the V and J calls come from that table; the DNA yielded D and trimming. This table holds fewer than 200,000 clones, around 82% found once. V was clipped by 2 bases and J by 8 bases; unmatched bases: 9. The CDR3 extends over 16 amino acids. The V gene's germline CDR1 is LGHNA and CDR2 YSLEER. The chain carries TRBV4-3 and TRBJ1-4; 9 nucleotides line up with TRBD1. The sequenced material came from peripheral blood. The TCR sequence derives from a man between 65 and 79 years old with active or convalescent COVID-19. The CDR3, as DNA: TGCGCCAGCAGCCAACCGCCGGGACAGGGTGGAGAAAAACTGTTTTTT. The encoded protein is CASSQPPGQGGEKLFF.